The sequence of this TCR beta chain was determined in a study of T cell responses to AZD1222 COVID-19 vaccine. For the study at large: Investigators merged groups given second doses at roughly 4 or roughly 12 weeks. Study outcomes and limitations: Epitopes outside B.1.351 and B.1.1.7 mutated regions reportedly drew nearly half of spike TCRs. Receipt of two AZD1222 doses was followed by a rise in Spike-specific TCR breadth and depth. White British people made up most donors, females outnumbered males, and clonal diversity was possibly underestimated.

Germline V lookup: CDR1 SGHRS, CDR2 YFSETQ. The CDR3 length is 15 residues. The V end lost 0 bases, the J end lost 10 bases, and 14 bases lay between the germline ends. The method was immunoSEQ multiplex PCR; TCRdb's version includes in-frame clones alone and lacks a portion of them. The data hold around 110,000 clones, with around 92% observed a single time. Regarding this clone: The antigen remains undetermined.

The material was peripheral blood, obtained on day 0 of AZD1222 vaccination. The rearrangement links TRBV5-1 to TRBJ1-6, with D uncertain. The TCR originated in an adult in good health. The CDR3 loop is CASSLAGQARSPLHF. The DNA for the CDR3 is TGCGCCAGCAGCTTGGCCGGGCAGGCTAGGTCACCCCTCCACTTT.